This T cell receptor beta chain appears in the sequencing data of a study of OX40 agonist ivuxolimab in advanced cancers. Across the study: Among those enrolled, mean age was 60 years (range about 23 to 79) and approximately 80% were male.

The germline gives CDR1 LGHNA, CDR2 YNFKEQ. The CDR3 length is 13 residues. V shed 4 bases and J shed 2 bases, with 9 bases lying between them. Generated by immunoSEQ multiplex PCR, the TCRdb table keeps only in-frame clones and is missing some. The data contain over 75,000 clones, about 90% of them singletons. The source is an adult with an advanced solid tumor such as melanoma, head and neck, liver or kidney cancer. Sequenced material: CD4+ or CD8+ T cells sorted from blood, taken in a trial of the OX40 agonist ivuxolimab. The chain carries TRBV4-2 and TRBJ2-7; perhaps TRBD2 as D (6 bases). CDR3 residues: CASSPGLTYEQYF. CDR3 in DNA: TGTGCCAGCAGCCCGGGACTCACCTACGAGCAGTACTTC.